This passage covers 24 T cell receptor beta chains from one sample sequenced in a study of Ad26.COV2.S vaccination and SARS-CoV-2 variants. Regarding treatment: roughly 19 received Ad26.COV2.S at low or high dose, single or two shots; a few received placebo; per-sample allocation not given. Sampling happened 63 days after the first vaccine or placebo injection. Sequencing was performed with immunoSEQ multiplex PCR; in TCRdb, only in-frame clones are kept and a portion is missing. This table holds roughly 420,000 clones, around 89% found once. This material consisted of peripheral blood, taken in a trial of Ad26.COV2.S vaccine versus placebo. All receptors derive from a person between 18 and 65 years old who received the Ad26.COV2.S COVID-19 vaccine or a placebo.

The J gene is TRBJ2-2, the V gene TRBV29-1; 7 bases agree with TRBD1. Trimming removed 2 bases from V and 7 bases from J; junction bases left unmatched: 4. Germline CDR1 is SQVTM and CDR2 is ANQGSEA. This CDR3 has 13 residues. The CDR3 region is CSVEPGGGGELFF. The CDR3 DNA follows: TGCAGCGTTGAACCAGGGGGTGGCGGGGAGCTGTTTTTT.

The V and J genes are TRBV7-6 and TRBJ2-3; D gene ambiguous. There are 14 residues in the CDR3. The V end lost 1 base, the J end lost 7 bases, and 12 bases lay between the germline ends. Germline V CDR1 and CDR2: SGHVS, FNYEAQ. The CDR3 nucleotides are TGTGCCAGCAGCTTAGAAACTTCTTCGTATACGCAGTATTTT. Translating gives CASSLETSSYTQYF.

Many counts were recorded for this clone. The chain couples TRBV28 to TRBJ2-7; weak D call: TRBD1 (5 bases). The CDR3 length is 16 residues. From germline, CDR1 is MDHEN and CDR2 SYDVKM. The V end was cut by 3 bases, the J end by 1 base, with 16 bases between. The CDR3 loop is CASSFPLTAPSYEQYF. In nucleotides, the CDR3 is TGTGCCAGCAGTTTTCCCTTGACAGCTCCTTCCTACGAGCAGTACTTC.

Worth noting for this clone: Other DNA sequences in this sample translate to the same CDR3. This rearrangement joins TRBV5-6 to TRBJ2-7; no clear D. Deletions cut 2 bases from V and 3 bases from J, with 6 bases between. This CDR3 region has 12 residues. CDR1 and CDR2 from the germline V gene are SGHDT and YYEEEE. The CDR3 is CASSLGDYEQYF. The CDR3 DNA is TGTGCCAGCAGCTTAGGAGACTACGAGCAGTACTTC.

As DNA, the CDR3 is TGTGCCAGCTCTTCAGGACCGATCTCTGGGGCCAACGTCCTGACTTTC. It yields the protein CASSSGPISGANVLTF. V and J are TRBV18 and TRBJ2-6; no clear D. This CDR3 has 16 residues. Germline V CDR1 and CDR2: KGHSH, LQKENI. The V end lost 6 bases, the J end lost 0 bases, and 12 bases lay between the germline ends.

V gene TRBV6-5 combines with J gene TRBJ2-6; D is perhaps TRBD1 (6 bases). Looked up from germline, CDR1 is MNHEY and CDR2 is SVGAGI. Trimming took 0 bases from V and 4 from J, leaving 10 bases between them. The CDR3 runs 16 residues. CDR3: CASSYSGASGANVLTF. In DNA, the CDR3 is TGTGCCAGCAGTTACTCGGGGGCCTCGGGGGCCAACGTCCTGACTTTC.

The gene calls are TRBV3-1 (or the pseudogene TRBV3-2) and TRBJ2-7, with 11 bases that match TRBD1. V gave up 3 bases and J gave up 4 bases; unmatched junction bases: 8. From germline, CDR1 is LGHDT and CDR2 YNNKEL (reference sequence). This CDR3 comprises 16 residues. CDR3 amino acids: CASSHPQGQGVYEQYF. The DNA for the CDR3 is TGTGCCAGCAGCCACCCTCAGGGACAGGGGGTGTACGAGCAGTACTTC.

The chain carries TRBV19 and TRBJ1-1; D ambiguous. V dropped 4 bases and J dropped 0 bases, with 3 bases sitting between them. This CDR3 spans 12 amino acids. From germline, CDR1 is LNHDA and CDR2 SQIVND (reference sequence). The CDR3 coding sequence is TGTGCCAGTAGTAGGCTGAACACTGAAGCTTTCTTT. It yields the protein CASSRLNTEAFF.

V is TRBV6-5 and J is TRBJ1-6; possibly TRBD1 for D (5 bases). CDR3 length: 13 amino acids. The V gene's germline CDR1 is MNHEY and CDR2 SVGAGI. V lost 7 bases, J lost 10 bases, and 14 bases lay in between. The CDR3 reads CASNPGPGSPLHF. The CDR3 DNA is TGTGCCAGCAATCCGGGGCCGGGATCACCCCTCCACTTT.

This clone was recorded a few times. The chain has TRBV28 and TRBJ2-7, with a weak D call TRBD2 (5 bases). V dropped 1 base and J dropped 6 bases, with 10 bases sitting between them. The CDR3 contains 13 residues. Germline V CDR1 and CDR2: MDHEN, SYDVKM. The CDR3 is CASSLFRDSEQYF. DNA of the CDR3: TGTGCCAGCAGTTTATTCCGGGATAGCGAGCAGTACTTC.

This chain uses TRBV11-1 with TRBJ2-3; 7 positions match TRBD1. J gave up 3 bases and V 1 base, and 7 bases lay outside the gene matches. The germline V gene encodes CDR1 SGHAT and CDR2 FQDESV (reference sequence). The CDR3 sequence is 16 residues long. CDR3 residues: CASSLGEGQVTDTQYF. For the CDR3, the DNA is TGTGCCAGCAGCTTAGGAGAAGGACAGGTAACAGATACGCAGTATTTT. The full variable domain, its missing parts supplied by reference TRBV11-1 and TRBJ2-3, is EAEVAQSPRYKITEKSQAVAFWCDPISGHATLYWYRQILGQGPELLVQFQDESVVDDSQLPKDRFSAERLKGVDSTLKIQPAELGDSAMYLCASSLGEGQVTDTQYFGPGTRLTVL.

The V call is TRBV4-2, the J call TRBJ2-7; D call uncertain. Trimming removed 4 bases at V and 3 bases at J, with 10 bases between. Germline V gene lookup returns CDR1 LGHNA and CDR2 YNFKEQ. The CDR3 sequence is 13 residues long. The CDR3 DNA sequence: TGTGCCAGCAGCCTGGGCAGTCTCTACGAGCAGTACTTC. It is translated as CASSLGSLYEQYF.

The CDR3 nucleotides read TGCAGCGTCCTCCGGGGGAACCAAGAGACCCAGTACTTC. Encoded protein: CSVLRGNQETQYF. The rearrangement uses TRBV29-1 and TRBJ2-5, with TRBD2 as a possible D gene (6 bases). V lost 6 bases, J lost 0 bases, and 11 bases lay in between. The germline V gene has CDR1 SQVTM and CDR2 ANQGSEA. This CDR3 region has 13 residues.

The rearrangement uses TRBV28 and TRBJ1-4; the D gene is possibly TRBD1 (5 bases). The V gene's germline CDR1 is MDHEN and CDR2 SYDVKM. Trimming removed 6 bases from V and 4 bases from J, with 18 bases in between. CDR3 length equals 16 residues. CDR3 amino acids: CASSPYWGRGNEKLFF. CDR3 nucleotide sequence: TGTGCCAGCAGCCCGTATTGGGGGAGGGGTAATGAAAAACTGTTTTTT. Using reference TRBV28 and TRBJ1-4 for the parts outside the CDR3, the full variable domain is DVKVTQSSRYLVKRTGEKVFLECVQDMDHENMFWYRQDPGLGLRLIYFSYDVKMKEKGDIPEGYSVSREKKERFSLILESASTNQTSMYLCASSPYWGRGNEKLFFGSGTQLSVL.

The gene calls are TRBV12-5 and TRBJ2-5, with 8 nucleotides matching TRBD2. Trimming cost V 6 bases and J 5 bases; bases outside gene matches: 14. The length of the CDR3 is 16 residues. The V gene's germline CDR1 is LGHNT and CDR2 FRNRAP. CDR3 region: CASGRSGGWYMETQYF. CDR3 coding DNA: TGTGCTAGTGGAAGGTCGGGGGGGTGGTATATGGAGACCCAGTACTTC.

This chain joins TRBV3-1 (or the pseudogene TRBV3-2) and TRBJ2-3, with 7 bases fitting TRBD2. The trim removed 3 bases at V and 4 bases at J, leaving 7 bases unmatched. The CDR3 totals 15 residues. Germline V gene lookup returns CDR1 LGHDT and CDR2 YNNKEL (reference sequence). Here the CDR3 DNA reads TGTGCCAGCAGCCAGGGTGGGGGGGTCGCAGATACGCAGTATTTT. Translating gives CASSQGGGVADTQYF.

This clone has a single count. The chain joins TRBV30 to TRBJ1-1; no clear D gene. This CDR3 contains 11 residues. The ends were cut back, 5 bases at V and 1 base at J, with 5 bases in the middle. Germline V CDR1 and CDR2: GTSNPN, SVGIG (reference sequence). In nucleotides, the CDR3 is TGTGCCTGGGAGGAGAACACTGAAGCTTTCTTT. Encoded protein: CAWEENTEAFF. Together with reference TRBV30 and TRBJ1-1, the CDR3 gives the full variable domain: SQTIHQWPATLVQPVGSPLSLECTVEGTSNPNLYWYRQAAGRGLQLLFYSVGIGQISSEVPQNLSASRPQDRQFILSSKKLLLSDSGFYLCAWEENTEAFFGQGTRLTVV.

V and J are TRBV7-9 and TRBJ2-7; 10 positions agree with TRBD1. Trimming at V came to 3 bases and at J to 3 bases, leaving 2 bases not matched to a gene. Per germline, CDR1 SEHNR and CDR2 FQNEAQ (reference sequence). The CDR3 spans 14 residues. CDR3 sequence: CASSFGTGVYEQYF. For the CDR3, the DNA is TGTGCCAGCAGCTTTGGGACAGGGGTCTACGAGCAGTACTTC. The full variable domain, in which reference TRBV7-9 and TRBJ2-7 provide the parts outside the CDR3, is DTGVSQNPRHKITKRGQNVTFRCDPISEHNRLYWYRQTLGQGPEFLTYFQNEAQLEKSRLLSDRFSAERPKGSFSTLEIQRTEQGDSAMYLCASSFGTGVYEQYFGPGTRLTVT.

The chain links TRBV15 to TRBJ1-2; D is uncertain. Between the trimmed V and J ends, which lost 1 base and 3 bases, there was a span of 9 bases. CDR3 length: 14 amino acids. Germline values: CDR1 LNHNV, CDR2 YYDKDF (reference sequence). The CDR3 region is CATSRALSHYGYTF. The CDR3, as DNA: TGTGCCACCAGCAGAGCTTTGTCCCACTATGGCTACACCTTC.

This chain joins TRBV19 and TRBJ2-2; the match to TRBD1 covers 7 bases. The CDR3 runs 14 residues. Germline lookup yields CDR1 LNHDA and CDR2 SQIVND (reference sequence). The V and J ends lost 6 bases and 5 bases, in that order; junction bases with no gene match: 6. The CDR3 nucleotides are TGTGCCAGTAGCCGAAACAGGGGTACCGGGGAGCTGTTTTTT. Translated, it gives CASSRNRGTGELFF.

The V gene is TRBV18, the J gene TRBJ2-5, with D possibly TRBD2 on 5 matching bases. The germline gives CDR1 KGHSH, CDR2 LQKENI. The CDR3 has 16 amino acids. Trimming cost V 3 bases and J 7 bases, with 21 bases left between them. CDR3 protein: CASSPSAPSTAGTQYF. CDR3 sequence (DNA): TGTGCCAGCTCACCCTCCGCTCCTTCCACGGCGGGGACCCAGTACTTC.

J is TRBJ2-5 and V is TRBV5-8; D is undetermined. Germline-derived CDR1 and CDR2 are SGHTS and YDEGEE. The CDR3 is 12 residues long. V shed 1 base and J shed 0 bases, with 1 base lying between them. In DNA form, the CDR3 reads TGTGCCAGCAGCTTGTACCAAGAGACCCAGTACTTC. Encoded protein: CASSLYQETQYF.

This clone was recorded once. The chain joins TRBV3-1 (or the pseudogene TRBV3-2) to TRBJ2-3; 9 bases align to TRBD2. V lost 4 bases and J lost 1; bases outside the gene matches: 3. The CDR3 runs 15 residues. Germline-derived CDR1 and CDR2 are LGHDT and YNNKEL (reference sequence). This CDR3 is CASSLPSGGTDTQYF. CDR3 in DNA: TGTGCCAGCAGCCTACCTAGCGGGGGCACAGATACGCAGTATTTT.

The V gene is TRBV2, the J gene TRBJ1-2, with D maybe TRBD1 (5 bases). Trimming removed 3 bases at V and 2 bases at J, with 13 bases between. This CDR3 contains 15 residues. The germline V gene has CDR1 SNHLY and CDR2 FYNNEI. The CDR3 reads CASSDETAGNYGYTF. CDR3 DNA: TGTGCCAGCAGTGACGAGACAGCCGGAAACTATGGCTACACCTTC.